Each of the 28 T cell receptor beta chains below was sequenced from the same sample in a study of T cells in women clearing cervical HPV infection. Clones were read by immunoSEQ multiplex PCR, and TCRdb kept only the in-frame ones, dropping some. Its table records some 31,000 clones. The sequenced sample consisted of blood buffy coat. The receptors originated from a woman aged 18 to 75 with a cervical HPV16 infection that either progressed to CIN3+ or cleared (not recorded which).

CDR3 region: CASSSRQGASEQYF. Partial CDR3 DNA: TGTGCCAGCAGCTCCCGACAGGGAGCAAGCGAG. V and J are TRBV7-6 and TRBJ2-7; 7 bases align to TRBD1. The read terminates 3 residues before the CDR3 end, so the remaining end is supplied by the germline J gene. The length of the CDR3 is 14 residues. Trimming removed 4 bases from V and 6 bases from J; junction bases left unmatched: 9. Germline-derived CDR1 and CDR2 are SGHVS and FNYEAQ. Full variable domain (rest looked up from reference TRBV7-6 and TRBJ2-7): GAGVSQSPRYKVTKRGQDVALRCDPISGHVSLYWYRQALGQGPEFLTYFNYEAQQDKSGLPNDRFSAERPEGSISTLTIQRTEQRDSAMYRCASSSRQGASEQYFGPGTRLTVT.

Regarding this clone: The observed sequence ends 3 residues before the CDR3 terminus, with the missing tail filled in from the germline J gene. This chain uses TRBV7-9 with TRBJ2-1, with TRBD1 as a possible D gene (6 bases). Trimming left V 6 bases short and J 6 bases short, with 15 bases between. The CDR3 has 14 residues. Germline V gene sequence: CDR1 SEHNR, CDR2 FQNEAQ (reference sequence). CDR3 amino acids: CASSHGQSSNEQFF. The sequenced part of the CDR3 DNA is TGTGCCAGCAGTCATGGACAGTCGAGCAATGAG.

For this clone: The observed sequence ends 3 residues before the CDR3 terminus, with the missing tail filled in from the germline J gene. The chain joins TRBV7-7 to TRBJ2-1; TRBD2 aligns across 12 bases. The CDR3 consists of 16 residues. V lost 5 bases and J lost 6; bases outside the gene matches: 8. The germline gives CDR1 SSHAT, CDR2 FNYEAQ (reference sequence). CDR3 DNA (partial): TGTGCCAGCAGCAAAGCCCTAGCGGGAGGGATCAATGAG. Translating gives CASSKALAGGINE. The whole CDR3 reads CASSKALAGGINEQFF.

A word on this clone: The read ends 3 residues before the CDR3 terminus; that terminus is restored from the germline J gene. The J gene is TRBJ1-5, the V gene TRBV4-2; 8 positions agree with TRBD1. The germline CDR1 and CDR2 sequences are LGHNA and YNFKEQ. The V and J ends lost 2 bases and 4 bases, in that order; junction bases with no gene match: 1. The CDR3 spans 14 residues. CDR3 residues: CASSQTGGNQPQHF. The CDR3 DNA, read in part, is TGTGCCAGCAGCCAAACAGGGGGAAATCAGCCC.

On this clone itself: Coverage ceases 3 residues before the CDR3 finishes, and the germline J gene fills in the end. This sequence joins TRBV19 and TRBJ1-5; 7 nucleotides align to TRBD1. Per germline, CDR1 LNHDA and CDR2 SQIVND (reference sequence). Trimming took 6 bases from V and 3 from J; bases not matched to a gene: 5. CDR3 length: 14 amino acids. The DNA read from the CDR3 is TGTGCCAGTAGAATGGGACAGAACAATCAGCCC. Protein sequence: CASRMGQNNQP. The entire CDR3 is CASRMGQNNQPQHF.

A remark on this clone: The read ends 3 residues before the CDR3 terminus; that terminus is restored from the germline J gene. The genes are TRBV5-4 and TRBJ2-1; D is uncertain. The V end was cut by 3 bases, the J end by 5 bases, with 12 bases between. Germline V gene sequence: CDR1 SGHNT, CDR2 YYREEE (reference sequence). This CDR3 region has 14 residues. This CDR3 is CASSSLSRDNEQFF. The covered CDR3 bases are TGTGCCAGCAGCTCCCTAAGCCGAGACAATGAG.

Points on this clone: The CDR3 extends 3 residues past the end of the read, so its final part is completed from the germline J gene. V is TRBV11-2 and J is TRBJ2-5; maybe TRBD2 (5 bases). V was cut by 5 bases and J by 5 bases, with 15 bases left in between. In germline, CDR1 is SGHAT, CDR2 FQNNGV. This CDR3 is 14 amino acids long. This CDR3 reads CASSPNSRVETQYF. CDR3 bases read: TGTGCCAGCAGCCCAAACTCGAGGGTTGAGACC.

For this clone: The CDR3 goes on 3 residues after the read ends, and that part is filled in from the germline J gene. This sequence joins TRBV19 and TRBJ1-5; D is undetermined. CDR3 size: 12 residues. Trimming shortened V by 5 bases and J by 4 bases, and 6 bases separated the two germline ends. Germline values: CDR1 LNHDA, CDR2 SQIVND (reference sequence). CDR3 bases read: TGTGCCAGTAGTCTATTAAATCAGCCC. Encoded protein: CASSLLNQP. The whole CDR3 sequence is CASSLLNQPQHF.

Details on this clone: The read terminates 3 residues ahead of where the CDR3 ends, so the germline J gene completes it. This chain connects TRBV18 to TRBJ1-2; the D gene is possibly TRBD1 (6 bases). The germline V gene encodes CDR1 KGHSH and CDR2 LQKENI. The CDR3 is 12 residues long. The sequenced CDR3 bases are TGTGCCAGCTCACCACGGACAGATACC. Amino acid sequence: CASSPRTDT. The whole CDR3 protein reads CASSPRTDTYTF.

In regard to this clone: The read stops 3 residues short of the end of the CDR3; the missing end is completed from the germline J gene. This chain connects TRBV19 to TRBJ2-6; D remains unclear. In germline, CDR1 is LNHDA, CDR2 SQIVND (reference sequence). Trimming stripped 5 bases from V and 0 bases from J, with 11 bases between. This CDR3 has 16 amino acids. The CDR3 region is CASSVTSPSGANVLTF. The sequenced CDR3 bases are TGTGCCAGTAGTGTGACATCCCCCTCTGGGGCCAACGTC.

As for this clone: The read halts 3 residues ahead of the CDR3 end, with the missing end drawn from the germline J gene. V is TRBV5-6 and J is TRBJ2-2; D perhaps matches TRBD2 (6 bases). Germline CDR1 SGHDT, CDR2 YYEEEE. The CDR3 covers 15 residues. V gave up 5 bases and J gave up 6 bases, with 17 bases separating them. Here the CDR3 reads CASSRRGVGAGELFF. The sequenced CDR3 bases are TGTGCCAGCAGTAGGCGGGGTGTAGGCGCCGGGGAG.

CDR3 loop: CASSFGSAETQYF. CDR3 bases read: TGTGCCAGCAGCTTCGGCAGCGCGGAGACC. The J gene is TRBJ2-5, the V gene TRBV7-2; D unresolved. Read data end 3 residues before the CDR3 end; the end is taken from the germline J gene. V lost 3 bases to trimming and J lost 5 bases, with 10 bases between them. This CDR3 spans 13 amino acids. Germline-derived CDR1 and CDR2 are SGHTA and FQGNSA.

A note on this clone: The sequenced fragment ends 3 residues before the CDR3 boundary, so the rest is inferred from the germline J gene. The J gene is TRBJ1-6, the V gene TRBV5-6; 9 bases line up with TRBD1. Germline loops: CDR1 SGHDT, CDR2 YYEEEE. This CDR3 region has 15 residues. The CDR3 loop is CASSPGTGGLPPLHF. CDR3 DNA (partial): TGTGCCAGCAGCCCGGGTACAGGGGGCCTTCCCCCC.

The CDR3 region is CAWSVRSKETQYF. The part of the CDR3 DNA that was read is TGTGCCTGGAGTGTACGTAGCAAAGAGACC. J is TRBJ2-5 and V is TRBV30; D remains unclear. The read ends 3 residues before the CDR3 terminus; that terminus is restored from the germline J gene. This CDR3 comprises 13 residues. Germline V CDR1 and CDR2: GTSNPN, SVGIG (reference sequence). V lost 0 bases and J lost 3, with 8 bases in between.

Points on this clone: The read ends 3 residues shy of where the CDR3 ends; the end is completed using the germline J gene. V is TRBV7-3 and J is TRBJ1-4; D call uncertain. Germline V gives CDR1 SGHTA, CDR2 FQGTGA. The V end was cut by 5 bases, the J end by 0 bases, with 7 bases between. The CDR3 is 14 amino acids. Partial CDR3 DNA: TGTGCCAGCAGCCTCAGTGCAACTAATGAAAAA. It codes for CASSLSATNEK. The complete CDR3 reads CASSLSATNEKLFF.

Remarks on this clone: Coverage ceases 3 residues before the CDR3 finishes, and the germline J gene fills in the end. The chain recombines TRBV19 with TRBJ2-7; 8 bases fit TRBD2. Trimming removed 11 bases from V and 5 bases from J; junction bases left unmatched: 20. The CDR3 is 16 amino acids. The germline CDR1 and CDR2 sequences are LNHDA and SQIVND (reference sequence). CDR3 bases read: TGTGCCTTGGCCCAAGTGGGGCCTCGGGAGGGGGACGAG. This encodes CALAQVGPREGDE. The whole CDR3 protein reads CALAQVGPREGDEQYF.

On this clone itself: The read falls 3 residues short of the CDR3 end, and the missing part is taken from the germline J gene. The chain employs TRBV7-2 and TRBJ1-1, with D unresolved. Germline loops: CDR1 SGHTA, CDR2 FQGNSA. The CDR3 spans 10 residues. Incomplete CDR3 DNA: TGTGCCAGCAGCCGTCTGGAA. Its translation is CASSRLE. The whole CDR3 is CASSRLEAFF. The entire variable domain, with the rest obtained from reference TRBV7-2 and TRBJ1-1, is as follows: GAGVSQSPSNKVTEKGKDVELRCDPISGHTALYWYRQSLGQGLEFLIYFQGNSAPDKSGLPSDRFSAERTGGSVSTLTIQRTQQEDSAVYLCASSRLEAFFGQGTRLTVV.

A remark on this clone: The read falls 3 residues short of the CDR3 end, and the missing part is taken from the germline J gene. This chain links TRBV6-1 with TRBJ2-3; TRBD2 matches at 7 bases. The CDR3 length is 16 residues. CDR1 and CDR2 (germline): MNHNS, SASEGT. CDR3 in amino acids: CASSEIPGTKQETQYF. CDR3 DNA, as far as it was read: TGTGCCAGCAGTGAAATCCCCGGGACTAAGCAAGAGACG.

Note on this clone: The read terminates 3 residues before the CDR3 end, so the remaining end is supplied by the germline J gene. The chain recombines TRBV20-1 with TRBJ2-1; TRBD1 might be the D (6 bases). There are 12 residues in the CDR3. Between the trimmed V and J ends, which lost 5 bases and 8 bases, there was a span of 13 bases. Germline V CDR1 and CDR2: DFQATT, SNEGSKA (reference sequence). Partial CDR3 DNA: TGCAGTGCTGATGGACAGACGGATGAG. It specifies CSADGQTDE. The whole CDR3 region reads CSADGQTDEQFF.

Comments on this clone: The CDR3 goes on 3 residues after the read ends, and that part is filled in from the germline J gene. The J gene is TRBJ1-2, the V gene TRBV18; D gene uncertain. CDR1 and CDR2 (germline): KGHSH, LQKENI. The CDR3 consists of 16 residues. The CDR3 region is CASSPITTSSSYDYTF. CDR3 DNA (partial): TGTGCCAGCTCACCGATAACGACTTCGAGCTCCTACGAC.

Points on this clone: The read halts 3 residues ahead of the CDR3 end, with the missing end drawn from the germline J gene. The gene calls are TRBV5-1 and TRBJ2-7, with 7 bases lining up with TRBD1. In germline, CDR1 is SGHRS, CDR2 YFSETQ. V dropped 4 bases and J dropped 1; count of bases not matched to a gene: 2. This CDR3 spans 13 amino acids. CDR3 DNA, as far as it was read: TGCGCCAGCAGCCGGACAGGTTCCTACGAG. Protein product: CASSRTGSYE. The full-length CDR3 reads as CASSRTGSYEQYF.

As for this clone: The CDR3 goes on 3 residues after the read ends, and that part is filled in from the germline J gene. The chain has TRBV5-4 and TRBJ2-1; 11 bases are shared with TRBD1. This CDR3 contains 15 residues. In germline, CDR1 is SGHNT, CDR2 YYREEE (reference sequence). V trimming: 4 bases; J trimming: 7 bases; junction bases outside the gene matches: 7. The part of the CDR3 DNA that was read is TGTGCCAGCAGCCCGTGGGACAGGGGGTTTAATGAG. Translating gives CASSPWDRGFNE. In full, the CDR3 is CASSPWDRGFNEQFF. Together with reference TRBV5-4 and TRBJ2-1, the CDR3 gives the full variable domain: ETGVTQSPTHLIKTRGQQVTLRCSSQSGHNTVSWYQQALGQGPQFIFQYYREEENGRGNFPPRFSGLQFPNYSSELNVNALELDDSALYLCASSPWDRGFNEQFFGPGTRLTVL.

To note about this clone: The read ends 3 residues before the CDR3 terminus; that terminus is restored from the germline J gene. This chain connects TRBV2 to TRBJ2-5; D possibly corresponds to TRBD1 (5 bases). The CDR3 runs 14 residues. Germline CDR1 reads SNHLY; CDR2 reads FYNNEI. V was clipped by 5 bases and J by 0 bases, with 10 bases between them. This CDR3 is CASSPETDQETQYF. CDR3 DNA, as far as it was read: TGTGCCAGCAGTCCTGAGACAGACCAAGAGACC.

Partial CDR3 DNA: TGCAGTGCCGAGGTAGCGGGGGATGAG. Encoded protein: CSAEVAGDE. The CDR3 in its entirety is CSAEVAGDEQFF. The rearrangement joins TRBV20-1 to TRBJ2-1, with 9 positions matching TRBD2. The read stops 3 residues short of the end of the CDR3; the missing end is completed from the germline J gene. CDR1 is DFQATT and CDR2 is SNEGSKA in the germline V gene (reference sequence). V dropped 6 bases and J dropped 8; count of bases not matched to a gene: 5. This CDR3 comprises 12 residues.

A remark on this clone: From the germline J gene comes the end of the CDR3, since the read stops 3 residues before it. This rearrangement joins TRBV18 to TRBJ1-2; D unclear. V was shortened by 3 bases and J by 2 bases, with 7 bases between the two germline ends. The length of the CDR3 is 13 residues. Germline lookup yields CDR1 KGHSH and CDR2 LQKENI. The covered CDR3 bases are TGTGCCAGCTCACCCCTAGACAACTATGGC. Protein product: CASSPLDNYG. The entire CDR3 sequence reads CASSPLDNYGYTF.

With regard to this clone: The read gets to within 3 residues of the CDR3 end, and the germline J gene fills in the rest. The rearrangement links TRBV4-2 to TRBJ2-3; a weak D match, TRBD2 (6 bases). The length of the CDR3 is 19 residues. V gave up 0 bases and J gave up 1 base, with 20 bases separating them. CDR1 LGHNA and CDR2 YNFKEQ come from the germline V gene. CDR3 DNA (partial): TGTGCCAGCAGCCAAGATCAGGGTGGAGGGATTGGAGGCACAGATACG. It is translated as CASSQDQGGGIGGTDT. In full, the CDR3 reads CASSQDQGGGIGGTDTQYF.

Regarding this clone: The read terminates 3 residues before the CDR3 end, so the remaining end is supplied by the germline J gene. This chain links TRBV7-9 with TRBJ2-3, with 8 nucleotides matching TRBD1. The CDR3 has 14 residues. The germline gives CDR1 SEHNR, CDR2 FQNEAQ (reference sequence). Incomplete CDR3 DNA: TGTGCCAGCAGTTCGACAGGGGTATGGGAGACG. Translating gives CASSSTGVWET. The whole CDR3 sequence is CASSSTGVWETQYF.

With respect to this clone: The read gets to within 3 residues of the CDR3 end, and the germline J gene fills in the rest. This chain connects TRBV5-1 to TRBJ2-3; 8 nucleotides line up with TRBD1. The J segment lost 6 bases and the V segment lost 5 bases, leaving 20 bases of the junction unmatched. Germline V gives CDR1 SGHRS, CDR2 YFSETQ. The CDR3 extends over 18 amino acids. Partial CDR3 DNA: TGCGCCAGCAGGGGGGCCGGACAGGGATCGGGACCTCGGGATACG. Amino acid sequence: CASRGAGQGSGPRDT. The full CDR3 sequence reads CASRGAGQGSGPRDTQYF. Supplemented by reference TRBV5-1 and TRBJ2-3, the full variable domain reads KAGVTQTPRYLIKTRGQQVTLSCSPISGHRSVSWYQQTPGQGLQFLFEYFSETQRNKGNFPGRFSGRQFSNSRSEMNVSTLELGDSALYLCASRGAGQGSGPRDTQYFGPGTRLTVL.